This T cell receptor beta chain was sequenced in a study of T-cell reconstitution after alpha-beta-depleted transplantation in children. Study-level results: Some patients owed their high day-60 TCRbeta diversity to surviving recipient T cells and thymic progenitors. Where alpha-beta T cells came from about two months after transplant was reportedly several hundred expanded graft clones. The main origin of T-cell counts and diversity one year after transplant was newly produced T cells.

Germline V gene data show CDR1 as DFQATT and CDR2 as SNEGSKA (reference sequence). The V end lost 8 bases, the J end lost 2 bases, and 9 bases lay between the germline ends. This CDR3 contains 11 residues. This clonotype was observed a handful of times. As yet, its antigen is unknown. As it was prepared, the TCRbeta library received unique molecular identifiers. TCRdb passed the PCR reads through MiXCR, listing each CDR3 protein once. Counted here are about 590,000 distinct CDR3 sequences, approximately 13% occurring once; the ten biggest clones make up around 2.2%. The TCR sequence derives from a male patient younger than 18 who had a stem cell transplant for acute myeloid leukemia, so the T cells may come from the graft donor. The V call is TRBV20-1, the J call TRBJ2-5; D is unclear. This specimen consisted of PBMCs, mostly from graft donor cells, obtained 360 days after TCRalphabeta/CD19-depleted stem cell transplant. The CDR3 is CSPRKQETQYF. Here the CDR3 DNA reads TGCAGTCCCAGGAAACAAGAGACCCAGTACTTC.